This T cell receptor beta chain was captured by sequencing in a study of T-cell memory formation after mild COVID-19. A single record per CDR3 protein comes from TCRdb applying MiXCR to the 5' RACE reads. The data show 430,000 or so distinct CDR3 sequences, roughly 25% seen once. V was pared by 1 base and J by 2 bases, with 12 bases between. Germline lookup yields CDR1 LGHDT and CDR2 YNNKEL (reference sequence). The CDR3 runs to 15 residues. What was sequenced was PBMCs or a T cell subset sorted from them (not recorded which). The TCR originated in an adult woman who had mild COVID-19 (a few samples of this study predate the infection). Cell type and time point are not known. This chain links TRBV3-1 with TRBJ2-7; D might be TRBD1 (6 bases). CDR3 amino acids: CASSQVPGATYEQYF. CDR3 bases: TGTGCCAGCAGCCAAGTCCCAGGGGCCACCTACGAGCAGTACTTC.